The T cell receptor (beta chain) described here comes from a study of regulatory T cells in long-lasting Graves disease. Across the study: Patients with new Graves' disease had used antithyroid drugs below 3 months.

Study results and caveats: Persistent cases of Graves' showed reduced TCR diversity relative to newly diagnosed patients.

To make TCR beta libraries, researchers used iRepertoire HTBI primers and Arm-PCR of CDR3 regions. TCRdb used MiXCR to reprocess the multiplex PCR reads, holding one entry per CDR3 protein. The profile shows fewer than 650,000 distinct CDR3 sequences, 15% to 20% of them singletons. This CDR3 comprises 13 residues. Per the germline V gene, CDR1 is SNHLY and CDR2 is FYNNEI. The V and J ends lost 5 bases and 7 bases respectively, with 15 bases between them. This clonotype was counted many times. What it binds is unknown. Time point indicated: newly diagnosed GD, antithyroid drugs for less than 3 months. From PBMCs, RNA was extracted and then used to make the TCR library. Those enrolled as patients came out of an endocrinology department in Xi'an, China. The sample also formed part of further work on T cells in Graves' hyperthyroidism and ophthalmopathy.

The source is a woman between 25 and 40 years old with Graves disease. Sequencing used peripheral blood mononuclear cells (PBMCs), obtained at new diagnosis, from a patient treated with antithyroid drugs. The genes are TRBV2 and TRBJ2-7; unclear D gene. The CDR3 spells CASSYTISFEQYF. CDR3 bases: TGTGCCAGCAGTTACACCATTTCATTTGAGCAGTACTTC.